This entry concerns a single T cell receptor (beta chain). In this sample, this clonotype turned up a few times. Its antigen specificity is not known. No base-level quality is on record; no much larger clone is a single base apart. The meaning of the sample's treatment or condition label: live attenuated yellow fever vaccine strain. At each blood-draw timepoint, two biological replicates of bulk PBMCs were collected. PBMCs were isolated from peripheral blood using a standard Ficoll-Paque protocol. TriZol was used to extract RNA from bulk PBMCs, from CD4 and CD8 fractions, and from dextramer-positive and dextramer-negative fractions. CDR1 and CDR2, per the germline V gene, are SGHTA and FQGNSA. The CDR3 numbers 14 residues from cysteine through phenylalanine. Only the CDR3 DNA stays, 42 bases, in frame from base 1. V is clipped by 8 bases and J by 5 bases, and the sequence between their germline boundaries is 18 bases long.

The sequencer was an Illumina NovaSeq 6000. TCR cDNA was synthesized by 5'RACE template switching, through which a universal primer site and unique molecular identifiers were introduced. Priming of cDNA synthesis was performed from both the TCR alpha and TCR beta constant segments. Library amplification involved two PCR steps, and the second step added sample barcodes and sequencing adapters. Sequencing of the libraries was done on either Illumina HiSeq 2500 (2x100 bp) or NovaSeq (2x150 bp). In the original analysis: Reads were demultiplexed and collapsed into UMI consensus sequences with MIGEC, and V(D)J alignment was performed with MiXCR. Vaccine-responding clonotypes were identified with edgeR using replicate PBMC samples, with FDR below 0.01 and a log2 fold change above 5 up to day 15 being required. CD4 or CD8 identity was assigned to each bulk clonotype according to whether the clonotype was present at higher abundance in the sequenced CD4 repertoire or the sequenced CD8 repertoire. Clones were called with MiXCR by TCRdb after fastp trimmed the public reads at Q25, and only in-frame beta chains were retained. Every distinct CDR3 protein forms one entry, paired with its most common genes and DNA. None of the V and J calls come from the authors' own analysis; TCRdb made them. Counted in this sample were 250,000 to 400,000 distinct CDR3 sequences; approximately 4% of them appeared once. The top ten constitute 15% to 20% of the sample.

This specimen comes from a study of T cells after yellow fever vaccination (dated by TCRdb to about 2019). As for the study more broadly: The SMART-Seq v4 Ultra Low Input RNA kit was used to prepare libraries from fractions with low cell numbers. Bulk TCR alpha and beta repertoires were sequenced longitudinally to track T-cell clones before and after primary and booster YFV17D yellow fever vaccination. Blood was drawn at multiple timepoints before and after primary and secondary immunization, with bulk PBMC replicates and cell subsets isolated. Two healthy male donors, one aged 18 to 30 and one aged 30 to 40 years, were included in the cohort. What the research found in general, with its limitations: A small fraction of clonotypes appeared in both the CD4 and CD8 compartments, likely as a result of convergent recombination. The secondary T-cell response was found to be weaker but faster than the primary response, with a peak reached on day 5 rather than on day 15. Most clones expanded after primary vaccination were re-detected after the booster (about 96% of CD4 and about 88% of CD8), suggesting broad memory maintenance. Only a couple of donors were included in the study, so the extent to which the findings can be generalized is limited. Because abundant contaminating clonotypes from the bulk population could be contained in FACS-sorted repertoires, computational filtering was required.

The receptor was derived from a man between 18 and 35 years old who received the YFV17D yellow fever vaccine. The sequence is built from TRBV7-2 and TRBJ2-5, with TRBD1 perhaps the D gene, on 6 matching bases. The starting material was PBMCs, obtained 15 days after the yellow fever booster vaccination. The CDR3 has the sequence CASLKGEPGETQYF. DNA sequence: TGTGCCAGCTTAAAGGGGGAACCAGGGGAGACCCAGTACTTC.